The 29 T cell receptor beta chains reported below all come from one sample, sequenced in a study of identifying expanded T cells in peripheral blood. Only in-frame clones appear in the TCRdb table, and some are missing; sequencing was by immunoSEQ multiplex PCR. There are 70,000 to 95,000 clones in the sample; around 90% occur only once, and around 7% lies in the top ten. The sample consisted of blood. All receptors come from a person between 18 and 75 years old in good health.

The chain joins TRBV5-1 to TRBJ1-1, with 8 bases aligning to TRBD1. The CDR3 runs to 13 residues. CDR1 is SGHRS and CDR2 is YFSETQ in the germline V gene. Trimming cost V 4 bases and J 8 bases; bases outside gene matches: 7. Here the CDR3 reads CASSPGTGQEAFF. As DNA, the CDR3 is TGCGCCAGCAGCCCCGGGACAGGCCAGGAAGCTTTCTTT.

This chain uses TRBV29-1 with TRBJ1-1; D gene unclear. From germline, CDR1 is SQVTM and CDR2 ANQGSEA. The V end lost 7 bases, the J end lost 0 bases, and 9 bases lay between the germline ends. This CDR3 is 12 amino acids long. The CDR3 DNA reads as TGCAGCGGGGAGGGAATGAACACTGAAGCTTTCTTT. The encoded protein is CSGEGMNTEAFF.

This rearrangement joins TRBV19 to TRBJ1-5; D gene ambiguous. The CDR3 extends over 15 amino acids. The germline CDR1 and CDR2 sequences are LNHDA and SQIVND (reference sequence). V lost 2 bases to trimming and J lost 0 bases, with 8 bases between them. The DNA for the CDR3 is TGTGCCAGTAGTATATTCAGCTCTAGCAATCAGCCCCAGCATTTT. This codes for CASSIFSSSNQPQHF.

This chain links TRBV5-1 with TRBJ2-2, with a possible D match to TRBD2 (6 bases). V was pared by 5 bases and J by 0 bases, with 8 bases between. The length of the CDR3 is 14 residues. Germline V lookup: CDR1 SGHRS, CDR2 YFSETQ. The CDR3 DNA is TGCGCCAGCAGGCGGGGATCGAACACCGGGGAGCTGTTTTTT. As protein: CASRRGSNTGELFF. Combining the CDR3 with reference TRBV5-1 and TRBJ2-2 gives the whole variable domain KAGVTQTPRYLIKTRGQQVTLSCSPISGHRSVSWYQQTPGQGLQFLFEYFSETQRNKGNFPGRFSGRQFSNSRSEMNVSTLELGDSALYLCASRRGSNTGELFFGEGSRLTVL.

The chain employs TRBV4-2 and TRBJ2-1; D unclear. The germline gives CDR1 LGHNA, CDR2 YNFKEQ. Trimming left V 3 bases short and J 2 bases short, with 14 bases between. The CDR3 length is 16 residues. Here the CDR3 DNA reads TGTGCCAGCAGCCACCGGTTTTCACAACCCTACAATGAGCAGTTCTTC. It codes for CASSHRFSQPYNEQFF.

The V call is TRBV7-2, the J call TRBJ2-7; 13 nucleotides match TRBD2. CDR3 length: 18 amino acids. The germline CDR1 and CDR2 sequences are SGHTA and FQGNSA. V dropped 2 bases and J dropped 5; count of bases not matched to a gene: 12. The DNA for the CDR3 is TGTGCCAGCAGCTTATCACACGTAACTAGCGGGAGGGTGGACGAGCAGTACTTC. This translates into CASSLSHVTSGRVDEQYF.

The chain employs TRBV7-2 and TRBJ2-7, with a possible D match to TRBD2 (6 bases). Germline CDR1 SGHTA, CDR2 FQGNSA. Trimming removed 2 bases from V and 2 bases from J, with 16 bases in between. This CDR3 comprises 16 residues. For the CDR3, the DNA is TGTGCCAGCAGCTTAAGTTTTGCGGGGTCCCCCTACGAGCAGTACTTC. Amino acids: CASSLSFAGSPYEQYF.

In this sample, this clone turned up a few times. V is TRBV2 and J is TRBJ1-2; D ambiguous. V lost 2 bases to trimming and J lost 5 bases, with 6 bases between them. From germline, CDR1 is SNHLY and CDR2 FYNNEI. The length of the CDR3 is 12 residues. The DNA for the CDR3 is TGTGCCAGCAGTGAACAGGCATATGGCTACACCTTC. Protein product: CASSEQAYGYTF.

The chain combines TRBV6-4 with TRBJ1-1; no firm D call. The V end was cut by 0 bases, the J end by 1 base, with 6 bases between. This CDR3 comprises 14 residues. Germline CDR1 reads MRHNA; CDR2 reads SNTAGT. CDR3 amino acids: CASSDSGKNTEAFF. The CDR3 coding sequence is TGTGCCAGCAGTGACTCTGGAAAGAACACTGAAGCTTTCTTT.

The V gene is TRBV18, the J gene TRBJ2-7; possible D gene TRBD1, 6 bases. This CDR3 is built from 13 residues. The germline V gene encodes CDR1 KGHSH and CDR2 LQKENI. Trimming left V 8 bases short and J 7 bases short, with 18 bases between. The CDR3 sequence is CASGTGTLEEQYF. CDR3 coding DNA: TGTGCCAGCGGTACCGGGACATTAGAGGAGCAGTACTTC.

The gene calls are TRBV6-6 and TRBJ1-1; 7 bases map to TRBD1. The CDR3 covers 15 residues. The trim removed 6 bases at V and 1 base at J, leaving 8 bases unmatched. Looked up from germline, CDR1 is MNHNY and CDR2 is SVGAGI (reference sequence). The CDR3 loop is CASRQTRTGNTEAFF. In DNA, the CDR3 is TGTGCCAGCAGACAAACCCGGACAGGGAACACTGAAGCTTTCTTT.

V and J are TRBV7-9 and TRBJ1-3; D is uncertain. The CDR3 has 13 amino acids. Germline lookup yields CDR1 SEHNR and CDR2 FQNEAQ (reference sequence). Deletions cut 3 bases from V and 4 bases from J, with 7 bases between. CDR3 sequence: CASSFNQGNTIYF. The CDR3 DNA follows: TGTGCCAGCAGCTTTAATCAGGGAAACACCATATATTTT.

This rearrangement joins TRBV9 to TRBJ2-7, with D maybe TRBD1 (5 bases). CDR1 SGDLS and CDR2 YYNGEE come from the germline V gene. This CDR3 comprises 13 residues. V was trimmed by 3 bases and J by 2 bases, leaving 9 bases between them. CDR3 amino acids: CASSADSTYEQYF. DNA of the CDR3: TGTGCCAGCAGCGCAGACAGTACCTACGAGCAGTACTTC.

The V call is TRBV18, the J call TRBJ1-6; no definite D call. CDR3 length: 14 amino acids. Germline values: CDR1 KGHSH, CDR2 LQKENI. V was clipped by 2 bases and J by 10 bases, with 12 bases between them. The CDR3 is CASSPEAKRSPLHF. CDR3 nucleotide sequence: TGTGCCAGCTCACCAGAGGCTAAAAGGTCACCCCTCCACTTT.

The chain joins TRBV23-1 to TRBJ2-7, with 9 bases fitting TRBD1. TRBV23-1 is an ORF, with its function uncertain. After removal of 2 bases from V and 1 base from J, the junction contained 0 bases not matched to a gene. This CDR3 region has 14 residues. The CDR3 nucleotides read TGCGCCAGCAGTCAAGACAGGGGGTCCTACGAGCAGTACTTC. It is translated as CASSQDRGSYEQYF.

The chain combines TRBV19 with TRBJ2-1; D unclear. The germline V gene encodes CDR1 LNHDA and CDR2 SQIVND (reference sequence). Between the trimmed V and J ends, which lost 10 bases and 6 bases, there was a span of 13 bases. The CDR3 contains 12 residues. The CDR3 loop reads CATGYSANEQFF. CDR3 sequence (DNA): TGTGCCACCGGGTATTCCGCCAATGAGCAGTTCTTC.

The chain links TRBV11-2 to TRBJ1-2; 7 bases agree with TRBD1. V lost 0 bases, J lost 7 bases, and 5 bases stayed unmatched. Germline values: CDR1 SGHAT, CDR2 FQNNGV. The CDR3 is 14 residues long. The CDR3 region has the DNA TGTGCCAGCAGCTTAGATATAACAGGGGCTGGCTACACCTTC. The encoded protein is CASSLDITGAGYTF.

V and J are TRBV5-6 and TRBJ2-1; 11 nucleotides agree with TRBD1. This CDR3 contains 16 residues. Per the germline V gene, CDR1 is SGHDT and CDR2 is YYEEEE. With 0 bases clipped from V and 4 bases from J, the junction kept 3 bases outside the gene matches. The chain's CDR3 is CASSLGTGGEYNEQFF. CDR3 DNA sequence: TGTGCCAGCAGCTTGGGGACAGGGGGCGAATACAATGAGCAGTTCTTC.

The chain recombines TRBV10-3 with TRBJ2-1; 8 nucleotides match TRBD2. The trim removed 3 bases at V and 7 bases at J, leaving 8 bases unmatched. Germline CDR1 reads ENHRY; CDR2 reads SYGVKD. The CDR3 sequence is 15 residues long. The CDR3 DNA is TGTGCCATCAGTGACTCCAGCGGGAGTAGGAATGAGCAGTTCTTC. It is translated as CAISDSSGSRNEQFF.

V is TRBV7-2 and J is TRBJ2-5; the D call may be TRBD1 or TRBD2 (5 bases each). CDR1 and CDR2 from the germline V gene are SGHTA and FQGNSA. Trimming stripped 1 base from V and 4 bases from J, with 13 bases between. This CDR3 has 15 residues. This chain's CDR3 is CASSLGGKGRETQYF. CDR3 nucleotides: TGTGCCAGCAGCTTAGGGGGGAAGGGGCGAGAGACCCAGTACTTC.

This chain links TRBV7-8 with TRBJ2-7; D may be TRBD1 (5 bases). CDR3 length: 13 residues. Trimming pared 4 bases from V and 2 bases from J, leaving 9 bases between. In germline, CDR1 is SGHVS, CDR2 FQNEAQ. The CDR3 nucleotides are TGTGCCAGCAGCTCGACAGTTGCCTACGAGCAGTACTTC. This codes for CASSSTVAYEQYF. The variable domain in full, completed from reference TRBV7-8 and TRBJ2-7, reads GAGVSQSPRYKVAKRGQDVALRCDPISGHVSLFWYQQALGQGPEFLTYFQNEAQLDKSGLPSDRFFAERPEGSVSTLKIQRTQQEDSAVYLCASSSTVAYEQYFGPGTRLTVT.

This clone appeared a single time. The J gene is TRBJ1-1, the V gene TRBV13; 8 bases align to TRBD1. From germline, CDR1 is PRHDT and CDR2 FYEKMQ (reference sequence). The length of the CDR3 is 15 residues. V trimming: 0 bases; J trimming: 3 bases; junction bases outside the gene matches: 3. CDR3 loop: CASSLGQGAYTEAFF. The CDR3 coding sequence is TGTGCCAGCAGCTTAGGGCAGGGGGCCTACACTGAAGCTTTCTTT. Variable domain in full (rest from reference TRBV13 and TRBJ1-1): AAGVIQSPRHLIKEKRETATLKCYPIPRHDTVYWYQQGPGQDPQFLISFYEKMQSDKGSIPDRFSAQQFSDYHSELNMSSLELGDSALYFCASSLGQGAYTEAFFGQGTRLTVV.

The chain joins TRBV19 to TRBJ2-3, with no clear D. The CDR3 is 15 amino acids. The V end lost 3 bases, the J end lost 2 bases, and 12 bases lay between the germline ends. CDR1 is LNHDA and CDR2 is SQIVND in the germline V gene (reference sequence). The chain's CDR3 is CASSIPLGNTDTQYF. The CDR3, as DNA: TGTGCCAGTAGTATTCCTCTGGGGAACACAGATACGCAGTATTTT.

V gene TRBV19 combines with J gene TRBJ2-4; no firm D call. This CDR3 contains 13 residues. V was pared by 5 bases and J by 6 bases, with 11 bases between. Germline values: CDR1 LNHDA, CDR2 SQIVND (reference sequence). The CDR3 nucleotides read TGTGCCAGTAGTGAGTCAGTGGGAAACATTCAGTACTTC. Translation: CASSESVGNIQYF.

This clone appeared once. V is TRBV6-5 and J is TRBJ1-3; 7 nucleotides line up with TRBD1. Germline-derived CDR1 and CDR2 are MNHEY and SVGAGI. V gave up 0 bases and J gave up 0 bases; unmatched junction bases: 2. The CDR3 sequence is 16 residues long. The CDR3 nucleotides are TGTGCCAGCAGTTACTCGTCAGGGGGCTCTGGAAACACCATATATTTT. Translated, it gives CASSYSSGGSGNTIYF.

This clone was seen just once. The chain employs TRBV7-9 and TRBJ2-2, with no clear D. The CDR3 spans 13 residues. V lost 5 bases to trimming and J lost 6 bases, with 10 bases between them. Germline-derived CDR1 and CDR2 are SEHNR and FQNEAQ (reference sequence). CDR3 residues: CASSPRTPGELFF. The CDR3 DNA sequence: TGTGCCAGCAGCCCCCGGACCCCCGGGGAGCTGTTTTTT.

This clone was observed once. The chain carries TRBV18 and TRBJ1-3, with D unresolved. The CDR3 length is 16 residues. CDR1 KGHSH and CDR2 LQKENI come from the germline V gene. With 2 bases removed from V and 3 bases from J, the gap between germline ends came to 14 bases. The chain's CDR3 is CASSPLVATSGNTIYF. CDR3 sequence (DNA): TGTGCCAGCTCACCATTGGTGGCGACAAGTGGAAACACCATATATTTT.

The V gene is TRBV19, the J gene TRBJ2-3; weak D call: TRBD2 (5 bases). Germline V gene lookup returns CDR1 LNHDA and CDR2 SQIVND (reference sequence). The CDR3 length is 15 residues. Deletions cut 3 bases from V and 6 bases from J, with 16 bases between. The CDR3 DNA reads TGTGCCAGTAGTATTAGGTTTAGAGGGTTTGATACGCAGTATTTT. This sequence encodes CASSIRFRGFDTQYF.

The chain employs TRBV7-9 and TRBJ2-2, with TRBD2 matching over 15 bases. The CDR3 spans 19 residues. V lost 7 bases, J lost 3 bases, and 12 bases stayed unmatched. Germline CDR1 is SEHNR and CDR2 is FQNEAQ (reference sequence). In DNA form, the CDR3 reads TGTGCCAGCACCGGATCCGGGACTAGCGGGAGGTATGACACCGGGGAGCTGTTTTTT. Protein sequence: CASTGSGTSGRYDTGELFF.